The clone carrying this T cell receptor (beta chain) was recorded only once. Its matching antigen is unknown. The record originates from a study of blood T cells in healthy people across ages. Overall study results and limits: TCR beta diversity per million T cells fell roughly linearly with age. Naive CD4+ cells and diversity were both higher in long-lived donors than in aged donors.

Primed by a sample-barcoded 5' primer and a J-beta primer mix, a second PCR proceeded for about 6 to 11 cycles. Each cDNA was tagged by a template-switch adaptor containing 12 random nucleotides. TCRdb re-derived calls from the 5' RACE reads in MiXCR, one entry per CDR3 protein. Found here are roughly 680,000 distinct CDR3 sequences, 45% to 50% of them singletons; the top ten hold 30% to 35%. This clonotype was sampled from a woman aged 60 to 75 in good health. Source material: blood.

CDR3 residues: CASSSRSGYNEQYF. In DNA form, the CDR3 reads TGCGCCAGCAGCTCCCGGAGCGGATACAATGAGCAGTACTTC. The chain combines TRBV5-1 with TRBJ2-1, with a weak D call TRBD2 (5 bases). Near its end, the DNA agrees better with TRBJ2-7, so the J call may be wrong. The CDR3 totals 14 residues. CDR1 is SGHRS and CDR2 is YFSETQ in the germline V gene.